The present T cell receptor (beta chain) was sequenced within a study of cytomegalovirus exposure and HLA in healthy donors. This clone was counted only a few times. A multiplex PCR was run with 60 Vbeta primers and 13 Jbeta primers. Some clones are missing from TCRdb's copy, which holds only in-frame ones; the method was immunoSEQ multiplex PCR. The sample yields tens of thousands of clones, around 10% seen once. V dropped 2 bases and J dropped 9 bases, with 11 bases sitting between them. Germline V gene data show CDR1 as PRHDT and CDR2 as FYEKMQ (reference sequence). This CDR3 is built from 13 residues.

The chain carries TRBV13 and TRBJ2-1; D is undetermined. Sequenced material: PBMCs. The TCR sequence derives from a man aged 55 to 69 in good health and CMV-seropositive. The CDR3 region is CASSLFQYPEQFF. The CDR3 DNA sequence: TGTGCCAGCAGCTTATTCCAGTACCCTGAGCAGTTCTTC.